Ten or more counts support the clone carrying this T cell receptor beta chain. This sample is part of a study of metastatic and nonmetastatic thyroid tumors. Ahead of thyroid surgery, no patient had received treatment of any kind. Trimming removed 3 bases from V and 1 base from J; junction bases left unmatched: 4. Germline CDR1 is MDHEN and CDR2 is SYDVKM. The CDR3 covers 16 residues. Via MiXCR, TCRdb re-called the PCR reads. In the table there are about 35,000 clones, 15% to 20% of which are singletons. The genes are TRBV28 and TRBJ2-3, with 10 nucleotides matching TRBD2. Sequencing was performed on blood. The TCR was taken from a male donor with papillary thyroid cancer or a benign thyroid nodule (not recorded which). Some clones in this sample may be carry-over from other donors' samples. The CDR3 sequence: CASSFQRGGGTDTQYF. Here the CDR3 DNA reads TGTGCCAGCAGTTTTCAGCGGGGGGGGGGCACAGATACGCAGTATTTT.